This T cell receptor beta chain was captured by sequencing in a study of blood T cell repertoires in COVID-19. Whole-study context: From the United States, Italy and Spain came samples of acute and convalescent COVID-19. T cells, B-cell-depleted T cells, or PBMCs provided the cDNA or gDNA that served as material.

CDR3 length: 13 residues. The V end lost 2 bases, the J end lost 4 bases, and 9 bases lay between the germline ends. The germline V gene has CDR1 SGHNT and CDR2 YYREEE (reference sequence). As originally analysed: Estimation of nucleated cell counts was performed using reference gene primer amplification. Assay: immunoSEQ multiplex PCR; the TCRdb copy retains only in-frame clones and omits some. V, J and clone size were drawn from that table, and D and trimming were deduced from the DNA. The sample holds more than 200,000 clones, less than 90% seen once. The specimen was peripheral blood. The receptor was isolated from a man aged 25 to 45 with active or convalescent COVID-19. The chain couples TRBV5-4 to TRBJ1-2; D unresolved. CDR3 amino acids: CASSFSGVYGYTF. Written as DNA, the CDR3 is TGTGCCAGCAGCTTTTCGGGAGTCTATGGCTACACCTTC.